The clone carrying this T cell receptor (beta chain) has only one observation. The data originate from a study of identifying expanded T cells in peripheral blood. TCRdb keeps only in-frame clones here, not all; method: immunoSEQ multiplex PCR. Altogether approximately 110,000 clones are present, around 89% being singletons, with the ten largest covering around 15%. The CDR3 totals 15 residues. The ends were cut back, 6 bases at V and 5 bases at J, with 17 bases in the middle. Germline CDR1 and CDR2: MDHEN and SYDVKM. Sequencing input: blood. The chain recombines TRBV28 with TRBJ2-1; perhaps TRBD2 as D (5 bases). This TCR came from a person aged 18 to 75 in good health. The CDR3 protein is CASRKTMTGNNEQFF. As DNA, the CDR3 is TGTGCCAGCAGGAAGACTATGACGGGTAACAATGAGCAGTTCTTC.